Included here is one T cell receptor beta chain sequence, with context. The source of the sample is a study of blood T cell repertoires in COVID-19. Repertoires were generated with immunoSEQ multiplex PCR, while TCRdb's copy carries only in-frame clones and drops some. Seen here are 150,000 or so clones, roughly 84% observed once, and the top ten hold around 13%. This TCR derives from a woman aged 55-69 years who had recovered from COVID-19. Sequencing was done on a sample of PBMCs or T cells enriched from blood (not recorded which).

As DNA, the CDR3 is TGCGCCAGCAGCTTGGGGACAGGGGGCTCCTACGAGCAGTACTTC. Translation gives CASSLGTGGSYEQYF. The rearrangement joins TRBV5-1 to TRBJ2-7; 10 positions agree with TRBD1. The CDR3 has 15 amino acids. The J segment lost 0 bases and the V segment lost 0 bases, leaving 0 bases of the junction unmatched. Germline V gene lookup returns CDR1 SGHRS and CDR2 YFSETQ.